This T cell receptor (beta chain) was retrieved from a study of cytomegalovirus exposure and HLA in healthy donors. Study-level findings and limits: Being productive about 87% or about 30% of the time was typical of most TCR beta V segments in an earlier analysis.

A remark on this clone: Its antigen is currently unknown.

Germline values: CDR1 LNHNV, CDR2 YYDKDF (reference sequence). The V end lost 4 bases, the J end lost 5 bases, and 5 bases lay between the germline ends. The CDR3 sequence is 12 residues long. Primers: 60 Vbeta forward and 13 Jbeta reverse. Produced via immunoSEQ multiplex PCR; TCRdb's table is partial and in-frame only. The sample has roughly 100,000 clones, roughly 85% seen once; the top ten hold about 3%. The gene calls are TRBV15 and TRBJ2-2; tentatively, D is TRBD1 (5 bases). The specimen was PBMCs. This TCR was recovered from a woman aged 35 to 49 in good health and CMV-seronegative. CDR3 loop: CATSKGTGELFF. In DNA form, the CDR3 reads TGTGCCACCAGCAAGGGGACCGGGGAGCTGTTTTTT.